This TCR beta chain was found in a study of T cells in Graves' hyperthyroidism and ophthalmopathy. Only a few counts were recorded for this clonotype. The CDR3 is 19 amino acids. Germline-derived CDR1 and CDR2 are MDHEN and SYDVKM. Unmatched junction bases numbered 13, after V lost 1 base and J lost 1 base. For ophthalmopathy patients, the Clinical Activity Score was at least 3 and the NOSPECS grade at least 4; duration was under 3 months. Used for diagnoses were clinical symptoms, serum thyroxine and TRAb, thyroid ultrasound and orbital computed tomography. Source material for PBMCs was less than 12 ml fresh peripheral blood. Amplification yielded TCR beta CDR3 regions, with RNA transcripts as the source. First-round RT-PCR with HTBI primers amplified the TCR CDR3 region. Using its own MiXCR run on the multiplex PCR reads, TCRdb lists one record per CDR3 protein. The sample records some 500,000 distinct CDR3 sequences, approximately 25% being singletons.

The specimen was blood. This rearrangement joins TRBV28 to TRBJ2-5; TRBD1 agrees at 9 bases. The clonotype comes from a woman aged 25 to 39 with Graves' ophthalmopathy. The CDR3 DNA sequence: TGTGCCAGCAGTTTATATTCCTGGACAGGGGATTATCGCCAAGAGACCCAGTACTTC. This translates into CASSLYSWTGDYRQETQYF.